Described below is a single T cell receptor beta chain sequence and its context. Its antigen remains unidentified. The source of the sample is a study of blood T cells in healthy people across ages. The use of a sample-barcoded 5' primer and a J-beta primer mix characterized a second PCR of roughly 7 to 11 cycles. A single record per CDR3 protein comes from TCRdb applying MiXCR to the 5' RACE reads. This sample yields roughly 900,000 distinct CDR3 sequences, of which 40% to 60% are seen a single time; 10% to 15% belongs to the top ten. Findings and caveats of the study: Changes seen in expanded clonotypes were possibly confounded by donor CMV status left unknown. It was found that TCR beta diversity correlated strongly with the percentage of naive T cells. It was held that the diversity estimates obtained from one million T cells were underestimates. Because sorting was not performed, PBMCs prevented conclusive naive versus antigen-experienced comparison.

Between the trimmed V and J ends, which lost 0 bases and 2 bases, there was a span of 10 bases. Germline CDR1 is KGHSY and CDR2 is FQNENV. CDR3 size: 15 residues. V gene TRBV16 combines with J gene TRBJ1-2; D not certain. This receptor was identified in a man aged 25-45 years in good health. The sample taken for sequencing was blood. The CDR3 DNA sequence: TGTGCCAGCAGCCAATCCACCAGATCGAACTATGGCTACACCTTC. Protein sequence: CASSQSTRSNYGYTF. The full variable domain, rest sourced from reference TRBV16 and TRBJ1-2, is GEEVAQTPKHLVRGEGQKAKLYCAPIKGHSYVFWYQQVLKNEFKFLISFQNENVFDETGMPKERFSAKCLPNSPCSLEIQATKLEDSAVYFCASSQSTRSNYGYTFGSGTRLTVV.